This TCR beta chain was identified in a study of T cell repertoires in cytomegalovirus infection. For the study at large: From public TCR beta signatures came an indication of both CMV infection and matching HLA type. Findings and caveats of the study: Carriers of CMV plus the relevant HLA were identified by cumulative public TCR beta family frequency.

On this clonotype: Its matching antigen is unknown.

The CDR3 spans 20 residues. The trim removed 1 base at V and 1 base at J, leaving 16 bases unmatched. Looked up from germline, CDR1 is SGHAT and CDR2 is FQNNGV. TCRdb used MiXCR to reprocess the reads, holding one entry per CDR3 protein. Here the sample spans more than 85,000 distinct CDR3 sequences, around a quarter being singletons. Sequencing was done on a sample of CD8+ T cells from PBMCs. This TCR derives from a human donor in good health (CMV status not recorded). Some clones in this sample may be carry-over from other donors' samples. The V call is TRBV11-2, the J call TRBJ2-1, with TRBD1 identical over 7 bases. The DNA of the CDR3 is TGTGCCAGCAGCTTAGCGGAAGATCCACAGGGGAAGGGGTCCTACAATGAGCAGTTCTTC. It codes for CASSLAEDPQGKGSYNEQFF. The complete variable domain, with remaining parts taken from reference TRBV11-2 and TRBJ2-1, reads EAGVAQSPRYKIIEKRQSVAFWCNPISGHATLYWYQQILGQGPKLLIQFQNNGVVDDSQLPKDRFSAERLKGVDSTLKIQPAKLEDSAVYLCASSLAEDPQGKGSYNEQFFGPGTRLTVL.